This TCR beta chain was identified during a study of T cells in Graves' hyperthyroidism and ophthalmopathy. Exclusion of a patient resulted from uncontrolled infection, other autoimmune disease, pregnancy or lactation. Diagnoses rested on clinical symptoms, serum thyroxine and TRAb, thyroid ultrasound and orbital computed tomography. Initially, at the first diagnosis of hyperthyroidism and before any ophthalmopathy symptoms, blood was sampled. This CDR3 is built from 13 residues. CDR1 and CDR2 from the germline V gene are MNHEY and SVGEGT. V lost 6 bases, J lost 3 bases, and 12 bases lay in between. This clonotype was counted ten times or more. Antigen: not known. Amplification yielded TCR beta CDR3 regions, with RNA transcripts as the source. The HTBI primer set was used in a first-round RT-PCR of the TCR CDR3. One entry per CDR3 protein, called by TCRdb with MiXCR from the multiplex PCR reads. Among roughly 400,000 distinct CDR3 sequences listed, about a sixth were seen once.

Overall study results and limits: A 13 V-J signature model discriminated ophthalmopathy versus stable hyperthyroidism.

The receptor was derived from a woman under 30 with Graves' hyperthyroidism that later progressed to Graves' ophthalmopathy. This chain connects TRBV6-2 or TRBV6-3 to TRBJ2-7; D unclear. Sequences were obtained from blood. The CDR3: CASRATGFYEQYF. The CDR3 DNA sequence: TGTGCCAGCAGGGCTACCGGGTTCTACGAGCAGTACTTC.